Listed below are T cell receptor beta chains from one sample, sequenced in a study of T-cell reconstitution after alpha-beta-depleted transplantation in children. TCRdb fed the PCR reads into MiXCR, producing one record per CDR3 protein. This sample yields around 15,000 distinct CDR3 sequences, of which 4.5% to 5.5% are seen a single time; 5.5% to 8.5% belongs to the top ten. The sample in question was PBMCs, obtained before TCRalphabeta/CD19-depleted stem cell transplant. These receptors came from a boy younger than 18 with acute lymphoblastic leukemia, due to receive a stem cell transplant. CDR3s include the opening cysteine and the closing phenylalanine or tryptophan. Clone size, where shown, is once, few, many, or a class for clones that have expanded.

size | V | CDR3
many | TRBV30 | CAWSVLIQGNGYTF
medium-sized | TRBV6-5 | CASRVDRGTGELFF
many | TRBV4-2 | CASSDRRLAGRFASYEQYF
NA | TRBV5-2 | CARGPGILRQHF
many | TRBV29-1 | CSVQLATNEKLFF
many | TRBV11-3 | CASSLSGTLQFF
NA | TRBV5-4 | CASSPAGGLGKNIQYF
many | TRBV6-5 | CASSFRPTGHSGNTIYF
many | TRBV7-9 | CASSPLWGVGANVLTF
many | TRBV2 | CASRDEVSGEQYF
many | TRBV10-3 | CAISEGSGTEAFF
many | TRBV15 | CATTAQGNTEAFF
many | TRBV5-6 | CASSLGLAEAFF
many | TRBV19 | CASSVGLTEAFF
medium-sized | TRBV7-6 | CASSHRVRETQYF
many | TRBV20-1 | CSAREGDYGYTF
many | TRBV15 | CATSRDLQGFGYTF
many | TRBV18 | CASSPGGLGSEQFF
medium-sized | TRBV7-2 | CASSLVQSYEQYF
many | TRBV11-2 | CASSLLDSGANVLTF
many | TRBV11-2 | CASSLDSYSQDFTGELFF
many | TRBV20-1 | CSAQGGPRVNEQFF
many | TRBV11-1 | CASSSTTTPLGSGRLYEQYF
many | TRBV7-3 | CASSPVGGMNTEAFF
medium-sized | TRBV12-3/TRBV12-4 | CASSTGTYEQYF
many | TRBV18 | CASSQRDLPLGNEQFF
many | TRBV4-1 | CASSQGDRDSQPQHF
many | TRBV6-6 | CASNLLQWGEQFF
many | TRBV19 | CASRDPAGQPQHF
many | TRBV7-9 | CASSLSESGANVLTF
many | TRBV3-1 | CASRMGVANTEAFF
NA | TRBV4-2 | CASSRPARDTDTQYF
many | TRBV11-2 | CASSPLGGYNTGELFF
medium-sized | TRBV20-1 | CSATTDTQYF
medium-sized | TRBV6-6 | CASSYMGAYEQYF
many | TRBV12-3/TRBV12-4 | CASRFGLAGFTDTQYF
NA | TRBV20-1 | CCANGHYRERSADTRYF
medium-sized | TRBV4-3 | CASSQDVSGTGANYGYTF
many | TRBV11-2 | CASSSTVGATNEKLFF
many | TRBV6-2/TRBV6-3 | CASSSWTPLKAFF
many | TRBV20-1 | CSAIFSGANVLTF
many | TRBV10-3 | CAISGAGVWETQYF
many | TRBV29-1 | CSVHPGQANTGELFF
many | TRBV3-1 | CASSHEGADQETQYF
many | TRBV19 | CASTRQGAAGELFF
medium-sized | TRBV9 | CASSVEAAREYEQYF
medium-sized | TRBV12-3/TRBV12-4 | CASGKGGSNSYEQYF
many | TRBV4-1 | CASSQDSQGLEQYF
many | TRBV6-2/TRBV6-3 | CASSSRILTGELFF
many | TRBV29-1 | CSGTTGFYAFF